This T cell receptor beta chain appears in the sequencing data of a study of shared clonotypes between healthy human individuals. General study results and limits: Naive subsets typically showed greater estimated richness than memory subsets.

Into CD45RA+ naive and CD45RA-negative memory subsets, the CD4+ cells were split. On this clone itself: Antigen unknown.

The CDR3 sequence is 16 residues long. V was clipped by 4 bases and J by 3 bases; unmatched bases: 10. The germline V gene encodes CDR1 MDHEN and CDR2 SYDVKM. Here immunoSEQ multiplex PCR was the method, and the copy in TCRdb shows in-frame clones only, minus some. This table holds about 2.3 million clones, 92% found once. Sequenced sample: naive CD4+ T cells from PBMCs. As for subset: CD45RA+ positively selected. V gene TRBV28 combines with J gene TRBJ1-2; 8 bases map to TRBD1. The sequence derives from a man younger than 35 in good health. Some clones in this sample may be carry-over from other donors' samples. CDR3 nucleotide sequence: TGTGCCAGCAGTTCTCTCCGGACAGGGCGGCACTATGGCTACACCTTC. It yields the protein CASSSLRTGRHYGYTF.